Many counts were recorded for the clone carrying this T cell receptor beta chain. Its target is not known. This record comes from a study of neurological immune-mediated disorders. The sorted libraries involved the use of under 1.1 million CD4+ or CD8+ T cells. The V gene's germline CDR1 is SGHRS and CDR2 YFSETQ. The CDR3 runs 17 residues. V lost 7 bases, J lost 0 bases, and 11 bases stayed unmatched. Findings and caveats of the study: Subjects shared no identical expanded-clone CDR3 amino acid sequences, suggesting private TCR-beta repertoires in all groups. Multiple sclerosis patients had less TCR clonal expansion than even healthy controls, unlike HTLV-1-associated myelopathy.

As for the cDNA, it was generated by 5'RACE with 10-nucleotide random UMIs. Using its own MiXCR run on the 5' RACE reads, TCRdb lists one record per CDR3 protein. The repertoire consists of 35,000 to 50,000 distinct CDR3 sequences, with 13% to 15% occurring once and the leading ten covering approximately 3.6%. The specimen was CD4+ T cells from blood. This TCR derives from a woman aged 55 to 70 with HTLV-1-associated myelopathy (HAM/TSP). The chain is built from TRBV5-1 and TRBJ2-1; TRBD2 agrees at 9 bases. CDR3 DNA: TGCGCCAGCCGGCACTGGGGCGGGGGGGACTCCTACAATGAGCAGTTCTTC. This sequence encodes CASRHWGGGDSYNEQFF.